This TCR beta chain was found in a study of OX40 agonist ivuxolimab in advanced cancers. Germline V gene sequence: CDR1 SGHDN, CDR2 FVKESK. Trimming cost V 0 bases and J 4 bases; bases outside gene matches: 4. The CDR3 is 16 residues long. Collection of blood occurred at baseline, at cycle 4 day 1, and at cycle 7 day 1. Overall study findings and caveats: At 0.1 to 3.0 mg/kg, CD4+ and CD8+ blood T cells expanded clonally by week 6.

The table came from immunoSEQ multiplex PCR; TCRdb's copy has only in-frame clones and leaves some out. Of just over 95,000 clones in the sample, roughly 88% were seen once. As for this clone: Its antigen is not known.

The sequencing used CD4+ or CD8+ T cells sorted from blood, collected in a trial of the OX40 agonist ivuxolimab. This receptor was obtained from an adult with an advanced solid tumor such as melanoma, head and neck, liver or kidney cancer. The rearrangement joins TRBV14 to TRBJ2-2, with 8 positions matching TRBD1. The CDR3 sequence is CASSQDQGAITGELFF. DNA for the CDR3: TGTGCCAGCAGCCAAGATCAGGGGGCAATCACCGGGGAGCTGTTTTTT.